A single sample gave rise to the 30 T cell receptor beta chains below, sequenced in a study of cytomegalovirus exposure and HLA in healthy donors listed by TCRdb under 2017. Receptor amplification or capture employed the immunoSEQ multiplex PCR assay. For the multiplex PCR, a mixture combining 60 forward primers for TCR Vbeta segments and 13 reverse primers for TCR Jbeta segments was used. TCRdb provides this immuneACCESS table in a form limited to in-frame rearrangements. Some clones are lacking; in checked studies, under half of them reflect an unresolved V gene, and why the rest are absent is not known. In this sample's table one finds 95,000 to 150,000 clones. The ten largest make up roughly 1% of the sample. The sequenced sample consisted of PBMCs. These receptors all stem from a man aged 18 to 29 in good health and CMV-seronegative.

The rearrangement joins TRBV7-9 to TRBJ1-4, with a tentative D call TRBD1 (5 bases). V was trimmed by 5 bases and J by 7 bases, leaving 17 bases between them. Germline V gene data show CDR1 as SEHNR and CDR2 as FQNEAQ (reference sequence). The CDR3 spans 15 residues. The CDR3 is CASSPPRAGVEKLFF. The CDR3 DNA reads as TGTGCCAGCAGCCCCCCCCGTGCGGGGGTTGAAAAACTGTTTTTT.

CDR3 sequence reads: CASSQDEQGTEAFF. The CDR3 region has the DNA TGTGCCAGCAGCCAAGATGAACAGGGCACTGAAGCTTTCTTT. The chain has TRBV14 and TRBJ1-1, with D possibly matching TRBD1 (6 bases). CDR1 is SGHDN, CDR2 FVKESK, per germline. The CDR3 is 14 residues long. V lost 0 bases, J lost 4 bases, and 9 bases lay in between.

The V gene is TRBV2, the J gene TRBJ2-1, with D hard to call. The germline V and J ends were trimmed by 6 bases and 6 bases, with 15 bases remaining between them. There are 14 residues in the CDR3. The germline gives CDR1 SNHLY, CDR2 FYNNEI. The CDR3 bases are TGTGCCAGCAGCGCCCTACTAAAATTCAATGAGCAGTTCTTC. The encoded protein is CASSALLKFNEQFF.

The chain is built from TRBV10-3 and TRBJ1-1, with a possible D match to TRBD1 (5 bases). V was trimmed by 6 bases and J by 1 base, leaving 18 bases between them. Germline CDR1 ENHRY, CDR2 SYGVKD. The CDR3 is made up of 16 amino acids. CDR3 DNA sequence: TGTGCCATCAGCCACGGCGGGGGACGGCCGAACACTGAAGCTTTCTTT. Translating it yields CAISHGGGRPNTEAFF.

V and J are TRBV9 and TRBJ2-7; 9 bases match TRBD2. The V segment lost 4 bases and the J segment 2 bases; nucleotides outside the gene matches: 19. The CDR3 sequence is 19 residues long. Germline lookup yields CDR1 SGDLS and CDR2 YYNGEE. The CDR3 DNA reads TGTGCCAGCAGCCCATATAAGTGGTTAGCGGGAGACAGCCCCTACGAGCAGTACTTC. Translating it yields CASSPYKWLAGDSPYEQYF.

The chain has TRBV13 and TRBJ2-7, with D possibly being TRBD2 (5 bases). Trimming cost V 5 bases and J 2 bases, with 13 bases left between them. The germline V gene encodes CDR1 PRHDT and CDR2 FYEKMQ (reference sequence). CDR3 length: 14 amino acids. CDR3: CASSRSGITYEQYF. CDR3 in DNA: TGTGCCAGCAGCCGCTCCGGGATAACCTACGAGCAGTACTTC.

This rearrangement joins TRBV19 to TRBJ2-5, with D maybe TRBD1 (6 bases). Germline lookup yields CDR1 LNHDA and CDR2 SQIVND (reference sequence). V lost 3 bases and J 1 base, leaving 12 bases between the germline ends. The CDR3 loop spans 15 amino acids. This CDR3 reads CASSMGAASQETQYF. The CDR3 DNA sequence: TGTGCCAGTAGTATGGGGGCGGCCTCCCAAGAGACCCAGTACTTC.

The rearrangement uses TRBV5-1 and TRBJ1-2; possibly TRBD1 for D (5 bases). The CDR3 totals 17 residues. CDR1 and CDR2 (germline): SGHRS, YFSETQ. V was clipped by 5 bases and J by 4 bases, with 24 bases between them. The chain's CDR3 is CASSQNSGVGRGYGYTF. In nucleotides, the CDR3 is TGCGCCAGCAGTCAAAACTCCGGAGTTGGGAGGGGCTATGGCTACACCTTC.

CDR3 sequence: CASSLRESYSNQPQHF. The CDR3 DNA follows: TGTGCCAGCAGCTTAAGAGAAAGCTATAGCAATCAGCCCCAGCATTTT. The chain couples TRBV5-6 to TRBJ1-5; no clear D. Germline V CDR1 and CDR2: SGHDT, YYEEEE. The CDR3 sequence is 16 residues long. V lost 2 bases and J lost 0, with 12 bases in between.

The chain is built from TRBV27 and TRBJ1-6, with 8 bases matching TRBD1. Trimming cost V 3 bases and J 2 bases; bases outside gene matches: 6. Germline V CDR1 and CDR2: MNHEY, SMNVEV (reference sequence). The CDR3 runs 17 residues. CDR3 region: CASSLGQERTYNSPLHF. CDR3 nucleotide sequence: TGTGCCAGCAGTTTGGGACAGGAGAGGACCTATAATTCACCCCTCCACTTT.

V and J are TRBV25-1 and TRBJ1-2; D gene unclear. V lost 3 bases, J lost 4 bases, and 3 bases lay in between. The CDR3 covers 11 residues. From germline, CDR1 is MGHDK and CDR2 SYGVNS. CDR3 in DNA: TGTGCCAGCAGTGATCGCTATGGCTACACCTTC. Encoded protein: CASSDRYGYTF.

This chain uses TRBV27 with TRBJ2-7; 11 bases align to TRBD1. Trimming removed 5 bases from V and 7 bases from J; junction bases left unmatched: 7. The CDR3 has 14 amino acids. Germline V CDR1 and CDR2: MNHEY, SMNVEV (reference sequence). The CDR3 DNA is TGTGCCAGCAGTCTGAGGACAGGGGGCGGTGAGCAGTACTTC. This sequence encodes CASSLRTGGGEQYF.

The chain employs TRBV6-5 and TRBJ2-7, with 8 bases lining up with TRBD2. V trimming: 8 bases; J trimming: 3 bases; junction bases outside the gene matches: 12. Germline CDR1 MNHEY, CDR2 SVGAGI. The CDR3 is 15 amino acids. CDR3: CASGAGRGASYEQYF. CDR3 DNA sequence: TGTGCCAGCGGAGCGGGGCGGGGGGCTAGCTACGAGCAGTACTTC.

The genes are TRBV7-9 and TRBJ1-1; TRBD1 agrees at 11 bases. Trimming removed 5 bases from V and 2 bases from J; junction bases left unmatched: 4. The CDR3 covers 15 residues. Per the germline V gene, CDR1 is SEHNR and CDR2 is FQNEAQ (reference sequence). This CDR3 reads CASSGQGASNTEAFF. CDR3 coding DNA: TGTGCCAGCAGCGGACAGGGGGCCTCTAACACTGAAGCTTTCTTT.

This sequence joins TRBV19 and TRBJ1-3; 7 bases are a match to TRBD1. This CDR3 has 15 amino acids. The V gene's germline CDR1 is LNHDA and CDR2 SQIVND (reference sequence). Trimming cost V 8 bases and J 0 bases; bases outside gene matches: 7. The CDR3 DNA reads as TGTGCCAGTTCGGGACAGTTCCTCTCTGGAAACACCATATATTTT. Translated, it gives CASSGQFLSGNTIYF. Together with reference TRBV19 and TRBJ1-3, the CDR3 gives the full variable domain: DGGITQSPKYLFRKEGQNVTLSCEQNLNHDAMYWYRQDPGQGLRLIYYSQIVNDFQKGDIAEGYSVSREKKESFPLTVTSAQKNPTAFYLCASSGQFLSGNTIYFGEGSWLTVV.

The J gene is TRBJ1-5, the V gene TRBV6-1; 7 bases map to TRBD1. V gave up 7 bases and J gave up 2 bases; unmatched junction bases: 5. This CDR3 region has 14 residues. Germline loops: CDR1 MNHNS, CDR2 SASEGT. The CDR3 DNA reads TGTGCCAGCATTACCACAGGGGGCAATCAGCCCCAGCATTTT. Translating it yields CASITTGGNQPQHF.

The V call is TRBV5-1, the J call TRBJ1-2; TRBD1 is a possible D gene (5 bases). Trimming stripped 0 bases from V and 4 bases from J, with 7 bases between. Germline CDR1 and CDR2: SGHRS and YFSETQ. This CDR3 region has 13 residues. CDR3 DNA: TGCGCCAGCAGCTTGGGACAGTTCTATGGCTACACCTTC. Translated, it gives CASSLGQFYGYTF.

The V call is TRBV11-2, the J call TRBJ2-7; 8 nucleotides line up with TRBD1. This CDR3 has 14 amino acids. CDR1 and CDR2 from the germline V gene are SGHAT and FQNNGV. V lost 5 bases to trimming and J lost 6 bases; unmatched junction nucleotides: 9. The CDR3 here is CASSKTGQGREQYF. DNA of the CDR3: TGTGCCAGCAGCAAGACCGGACAGGGCCGCGAGCAGTACTTC.

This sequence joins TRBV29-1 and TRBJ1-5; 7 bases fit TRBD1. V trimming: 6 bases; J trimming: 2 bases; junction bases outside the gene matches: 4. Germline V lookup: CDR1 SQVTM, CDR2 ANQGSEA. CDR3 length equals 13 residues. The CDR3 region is CSVKGTGNQPQHF. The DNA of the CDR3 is TGCAGCGTGAAAGGGACAGGCAATCAGCCCCAGCATTTT.

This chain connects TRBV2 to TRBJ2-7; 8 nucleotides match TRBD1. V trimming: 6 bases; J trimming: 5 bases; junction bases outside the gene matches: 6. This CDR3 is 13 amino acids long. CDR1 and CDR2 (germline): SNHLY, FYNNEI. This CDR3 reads CASREDRDNEQYF. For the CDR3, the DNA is TGTGCCAGCAGAGAGGACAGGGACAACGAGCAGTACTTC.

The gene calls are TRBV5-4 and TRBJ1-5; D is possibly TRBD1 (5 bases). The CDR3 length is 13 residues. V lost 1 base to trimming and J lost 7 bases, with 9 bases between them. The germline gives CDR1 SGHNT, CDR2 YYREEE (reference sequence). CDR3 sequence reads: CASSLWGGQPQHF. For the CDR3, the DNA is TGTGCCAGCAGCTTGTGGGGGGGGCAGCCCCAGCATTTT.

The CDR3 DNA follows: TGTGCCAGCAGCGAGCGGACAGGCGCTAACTATGGCTACACCTTC. It specifies CASSERTGANYGYTF. The rearrangement joins TRBV7-2 to TRBJ1-2; 7 bases agree with TRBD1. The length of the CDR3 is 15 residues. CDR1 is SGHTA and CDR2 is FQGNSA in the germline V gene. J lost 0 bases, V lost 5 bases, and 6 bases had no gene match. The complete variable domain, with remaining parts taken from reference TRBV7-2 and TRBJ1-2, reads GAGVSQSPSNKVTEKGKDVELRCDPISGHTALYWYRQSLGQGLEFLIYFQGNSAPDKSGLPSDRFSAERTGGSVSTLTIQRTQQEDSAVYLCASSERTGANYGYTFGSGTRLTVV.

Here the CDR3 DNA reads TGTGCCAGTAGTATTCGTCGCGGTCTTATCTTCGGCGAGCAGTACTTC. Translation: CASSIRRGLIFGEQYF. The V call is TRBV19, the J call TRBJ2-7; D call uncertain. The germline V gene has CDR1 LNHDA and CDR2 SQIVND (reference sequence). The CDR3 is made up of 16 amino acids. With 3 bases removed from V and 6 bases from J, the gap between germline ends came to 21 bases.

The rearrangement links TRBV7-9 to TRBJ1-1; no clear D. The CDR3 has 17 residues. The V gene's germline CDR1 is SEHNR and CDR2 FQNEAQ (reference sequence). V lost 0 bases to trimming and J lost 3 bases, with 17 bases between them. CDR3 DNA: TGTGCCAGCAGCTTAGCATCTGGCTCGTGGCCTTACACTGAAGCTTTCTTT. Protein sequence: CASSLASGSWPYTEAFF.

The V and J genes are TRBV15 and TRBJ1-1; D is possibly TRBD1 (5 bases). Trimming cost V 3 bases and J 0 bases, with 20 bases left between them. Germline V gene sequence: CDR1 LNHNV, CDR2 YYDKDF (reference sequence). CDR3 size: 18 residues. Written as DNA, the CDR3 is TGTGCCACCAGCAGCTCCAGGGAGGAGGGGCCGATGAACACTGAAGCTTTCTTT. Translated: CATSSSREEGPMNTEAFF.

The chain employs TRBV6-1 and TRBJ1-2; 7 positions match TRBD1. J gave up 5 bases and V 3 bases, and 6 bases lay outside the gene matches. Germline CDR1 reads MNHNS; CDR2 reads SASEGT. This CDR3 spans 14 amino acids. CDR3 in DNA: TGTGCCAGCAGTGATATTCGACAGGGATATGGCTACACCTTC. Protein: CASSDIRQGYGYTF.

In DNA form, the CDR3 reads TGTGCCAGCAGCTTAGCCGCAGGGGTGGGCGAGCAGTACTTC. This encodes CASSLAAGVGEQYF. The chain joins TRBV7-6 to TRBJ2-7; perhaps TRBD1 as D (6 bases). Trimming stripped 0 bases from V and 6 bases from J, with 12 bases between. In germline, CDR1 is SGHVS, CDR2 FNYEAQ. This CDR3 contains 14 residues.

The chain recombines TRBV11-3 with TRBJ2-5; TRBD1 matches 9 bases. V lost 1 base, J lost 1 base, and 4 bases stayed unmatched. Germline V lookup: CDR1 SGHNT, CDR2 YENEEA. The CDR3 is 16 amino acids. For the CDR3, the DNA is TGTGCCAGCAGCTTAGGACAGGGGGGGCGCCAAGAGACCCAGTACTTC. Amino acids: CASSLGQGGRQETQYF.

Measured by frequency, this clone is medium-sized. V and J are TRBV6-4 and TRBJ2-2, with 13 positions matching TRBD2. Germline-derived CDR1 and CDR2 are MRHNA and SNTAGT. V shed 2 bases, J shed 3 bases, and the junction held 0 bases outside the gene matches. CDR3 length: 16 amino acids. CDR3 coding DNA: TGTGCCAGCAGTGACGGACTAGCGGGAGACACCGGGGAGCTGTTTTTT. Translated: CASSDGLAGDTGELFF.

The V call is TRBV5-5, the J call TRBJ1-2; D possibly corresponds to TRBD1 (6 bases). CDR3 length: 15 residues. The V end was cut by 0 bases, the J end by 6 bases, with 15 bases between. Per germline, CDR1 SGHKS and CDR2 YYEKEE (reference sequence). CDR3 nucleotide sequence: TGTGCCAGCAGCTTGGTTATTCCAGGGGATCATGGCTACACCTTC. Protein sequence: CASSLVIPGDHGYTF.